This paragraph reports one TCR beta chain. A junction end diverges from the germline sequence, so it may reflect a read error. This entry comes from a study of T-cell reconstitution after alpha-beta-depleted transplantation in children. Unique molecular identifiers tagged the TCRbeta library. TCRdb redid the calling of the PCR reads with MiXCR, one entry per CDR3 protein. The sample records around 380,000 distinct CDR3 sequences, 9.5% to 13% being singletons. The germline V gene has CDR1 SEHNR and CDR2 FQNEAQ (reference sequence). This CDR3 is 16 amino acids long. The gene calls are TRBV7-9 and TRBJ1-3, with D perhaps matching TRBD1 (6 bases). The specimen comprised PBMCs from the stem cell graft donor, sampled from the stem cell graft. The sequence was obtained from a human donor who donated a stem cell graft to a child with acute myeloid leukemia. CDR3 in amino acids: CASSSGQRRVGNTIYF. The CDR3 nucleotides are TGTGCCAGCAGCTCCGGACAGCGGAGAGTTGGAAACACCATATATTTC.